Included here is one TCR beta chain sequence, with context. What it binds is not known. All patients were treatment-naive before thyroid surgery. This sample stems from a study of metastatic and nonmetastatic thyroid tumors. Study at large: Repertoires of blood and of tissue (tumor or nodule) from malignant and benign thyroid patients were compared. Overall study findings and caveats: Malignant thyroid tumors reportedly had TCR beta diversity that was significantly higher than in benign nodules, in blood and tumor.

The germline gives CDR1 SGHRS, CDR2 YFSETQ. The CDR3 sequence is 12 residues long. TCRdb used MiXCR to call clones anew from the PCR reads. The sample holds 10,000 to 15,000 clones, around 10% seen once. The sample consisted of blood. This sequence was found in a female donor with papillary thyroid cancer or a benign thyroid nodule (not recorded which). Some clones in this sample may be carry-over from other donors' samples. V is TRBV5-1 and J is TRBJ1-2; 8 nucleotides match TRBD1. Here the CDR3 DNA reads TGCGACTGCAGCTCGGACAGGGCTGGCTACACCTTC. Its translation: CDCSSDRAGYTF.